These 13 T cell receptor beta chains share one sample of origin, sequenced in a study of blood T cells in healthy people across ages. Primers used in a second PCR of roughly 6 to 12 cycles were a sample-barcoded 5' primer and a J-beta primer mix. TCRdb re-derived calls from the 5' RACE reads in MiXCR, one entry per CDR3 protein. The data hold 780,000 or so distinct CDR3 sequences, with about 48% observed a single time. The sample was blood. Every receptor here comes from a man older than 75 in good health.

V and J are TRBV29-1 and TRBJ2-1; 9 bases agree with TRBD2. This CDR3 region has 17 residues. With V trimmed by 3 bases and J by 0 bases, 9 bases remained unmatched. The V gene's germline CDR1 is SQVTM and CDR2 ANQGSEA. The CDR3 spells CSVDKAGGTSSYNEQFF. Here the CDR3 DNA reads TGCAGCGTTGACAAAGCGGGAGGTACAAGCTCCTACAATGAGCAGTTCTTC.

The V call is TRBV12-3 or TRBV12-4, the J call TRBJ1-4, with TRBD1 matching over 8 bases. V lost 6 bases and J lost 5; bases outside the gene matches: 5. CDR3 length equals 14 residues. In DNA, the CDR3 is TGTGCCAGCAGAGAAGGGACAGGCAATGAAAAACTGTTTTTT. It is translated as CASREGTGNEKLFF.

As for this clonotype: The final CDR3 position lacks the conserved phenylalanine or tryptophan, pointing to a likely read error. CDR3 nucleotide sequence: TGTGCCAGCACCCCGACCGACAGGGCTCATGGCTACACCGTC. Translated: CASTPTDRAHGYTV. This chain links TRBV2 with TRBJ1-2; 7 bases map to TRBD1. V shed 7 bases, J shed 6 bases, and the junction held 11 bases outside the gene matches. Per the germline V gene, CDR1 is SNHLY and CDR2 is FYNNEI. The CDR3 sequence is 14 residues long.

This clonotype is a singleton in its sample. The gene calls are TRBV30 and TRBJ1-3; D is perhaps TRBD1 (6 bases). The CDR3 length is 15 residues. Trimming removed 4 bases from V and 0 bases from J, with 13 bases in between. The germline V gene encodes CDR1 GTSNPN and CDR2 SVGIG (reference sequence). The CDR3 sequence: CAWTDRRTSGNTIYF. The CDR3 nucleotides read TGTGCCTGGACCGACAGGCGGACCTCTGGAAACACCATATATTTT.

The chain combines TRBV29-1 with TRBJ2-7; 8 bases match TRBD2. CDR1 and CDR2 (germline): SQVTM, ANQGSEA. CDR3 length: 14 amino acids. Losses at the gene ends were 6 bases for V and 10 bases for J; bases not matched to a gene: 17. The CDR3 bases are TGCAGCGTCAGTGGGGGGCTAGCGGGCCAGCCCCAGTACTTC. Amino acids: CSVSGGLAGQPQYF.

The chain joins TRBV6-5 to TRBJ2-7; D possibly corresponds to TRBD2 (5 bases). The CDR3 length is 15 residues. The germline V gene has CDR1 MNHEY and CDR2 SVGAGI. Between the trimmed V and J ends, which lost 5 bases and 2 bases, there was a span of 16 bases. The CDR3 protein is CASSPTSSGTYEQYF. The CDR3 nucleotides read TGTGCCAGCAGTCCTACGTCGTCCGGGACCTACGAGCAGTACTTC.

The rearrangement links TRBV3-1 to TRBJ1-5; TRBD1 might be the D (5 bases). The CDR3 runs to 14 residues. Trimming pared 0 bases from V and 8 bases from J, leaving 11 bases between. Per the germline V gene, CDR1 is LGHDT and CDR2 is YNNKEL (reference sequence). CDR3 nucleotides: TGTGCCAGCAGCCAAGAGGGGGAGATGGAGCCCCAGCATTTT. Translated, it gives CASSQEGEMEPQHF.

This clonotype showed up just a few times. The chain has TRBV6-5 and TRBJ2-7; D is undetermined. Per the germline V gene, CDR1 is MNHEY and CDR2 is SVGAGI. Deletions cut 8 bases from V and 6 bases from J, with 20 bases between. This CDR3 comprises 14 residues. The CDR3 DNA follows: TGTGCCAGCTCCCTAGGGCCATCTTCGGGCGAGCAGTACTTC. Translation: CASSLGPSSGEQYF.

The gene calls are TRBV20-1 and TRBJ2-7, with D perhaps assigned TRBD1 or TRBD2 (5 bases each). The V gene lost 3 bases and the J gene lost 3 bases, with 24 bases spanning the gap. Germline V gives CDR1 DFQATT, CDR2 SNEGSKA (reference sequence). The CDR3 consists of 17 residues. As DNA, the CDR3 is TGCAGTGCTAGTCGGGGCGCGACCCGATACAGCCTCTACGAGCAGTACTTC. Protein sequence: CSASRGATRYSLYEQYF.

This clonotype appeared a single time. This chain connects TRBV20-1 to TRBJ2-1; 10 positions match TRBD2. Looked up from germline, CDR1 is DFQATT and CDR2 is SNEGSKA (reference sequence). This CDR3 region has 17 residues. V trimming: 2 bases; J trimming: 0 bases; junction bases outside the gene matches: 7. The DNA for the CDR3 is TGCAGTGCTAGAACTAGCGGGACCCGGGGCTCCTACAATGAGCAGTTCTTC. Its translation is CSARTSGTRGSYNEQFF.

The chain uses TRBV7-2 and TRBJ1-2; D remains ambiguous. This CDR3 spans 15 amino acids. Trimming took 1 base from V and 2 from J, leaving 11 bases between them. Germline V gene data show CDR1 as SGHTA and CDR2 as FQGNSA. CDR3 sequence reads: CASSLGGGRNYGYTF. The CDR3 DNA reads TGTGCCAGCAGCTTAGGGGGAGGCAGGAACTATGGCTACACCTTC.

The chain is built from TRBV18 and TRBJ1-2; the D is unclear. V was shortened by 2 bases and J by 0 bases, with 10 bases between the two germline ends. CDR1 KGHSH and CDR2 LQKENI come from the germline V gene. The CDR3 contains 15 residues. CDR3 sequence reads: CASSPGNGPNYGYTF. The CDR3, as DNA: TGTGCCAGCTCACCAGGGAATGGGCCTAACTATGGCTACACCTTC.

The chain carries TRBV4-1 and TRBJ2-3; either TRBD1 or TRBD2 may fit D (6 bases each). CDR1 and CDR2 from the germline V gene are MGHRA and YSYEKL. Trimming took off 4 bases at V and 14 bases at J, with 22 bases between the two ends. This CDR3 has 14 amino acids. The CDR3 DNA reads as TGCGCCAGCAGCCCAGGGGACTCGCACAGAGACGCGTATTTT. This encodes CASSPGDSHRDAYF.